The source of this T cell receptor (beta chain) is a study of blood T cells in healthy people across ages. Study observations and caveats: Since the PBMCs were unsorted, naive and antigen-experienced cells could not be conclusively compared. Diversity was higher, and naive CD4+ cells more numerous, in long-lived donors than in aged donors. Nothing was known about donor CMV status, and this possibly confounded expanded clonotype changes.

Donors ranged from about 6 to 95 years old and were healthy Caucasians in Russia. This CDR3 spans 16 amino acids. Germline V gene sequence: CDR1 DFQATT, CDR2 SNEGSKA (reference sequence). A second roughly 6 to 11 cycle PCR used barcoded and J-beta primers. TCRdb re-derived calls from the 5' RACE reads in MiXCR, one entry per CDR3 protein. There are around 1,500,000 distinct CDR3 sequences in the sample; roughly 28% occur only once, and roughly 8.2% lies in the top ten. In regard to this clonotype: The antigen remains unidentified. One end of the junction is discordant with germline, which a read error may explain.

The receptor's source is a woman between 25 and 40 years old in good health. Sample: blood. The chain carries TRBV20-1 and TRBJ2-7; 7 nucleotides align to TRBD2. CDR3 sequence reads: CSTRVVSGGGPYEQYF. CDR3 in DNA: TGCAGTACTAGAGTCGTGTCGGGCGGGGGACCCTACGAGCAGTACTTC.